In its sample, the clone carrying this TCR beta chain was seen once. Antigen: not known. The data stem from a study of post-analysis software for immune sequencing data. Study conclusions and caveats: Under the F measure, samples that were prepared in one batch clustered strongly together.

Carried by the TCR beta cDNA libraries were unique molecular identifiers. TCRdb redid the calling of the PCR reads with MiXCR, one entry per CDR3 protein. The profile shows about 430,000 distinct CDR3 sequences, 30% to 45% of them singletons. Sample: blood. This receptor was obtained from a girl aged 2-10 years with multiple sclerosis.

CDR3 sequence (DNA): TGTGCCAGCAGCCAATCATCCGGGAGAGGTTTCGCAGATACGCAGTATTTT. Translated: CASSQSSGRGFADTQYF. The rearrangement uses TRBV4-2 and TRBJ2-3; D is perhaps TRBD2 (6 bases). Trimming removed 2 bases from V and 4 bases from J, with 19 bases in between. The CDR3 covers 17 residues. The germline CDR1 and CDR2 sequences are LGHNA and YNFKEQ.